A selection of T cell receptor beta chains follows, all from one sample in a study of shared clonotypes between healthy human individuals. Sequencing was performed with immunoSEQ multiplex PCR; in TCRdb, only in-frame clones are kept and a portion is missing. The data show 500,000 to 550,000 clones, roughly 95% seen once. Sequenced: naive CD4+ T cells sorted from blood. Source of these receptors: a woman in her 30s in good health. Both conserved end residues are trimmed from each CDR3.

v_gene	j_gene	CDR3aa
TRBV6-4	TRBJ1-4	ASSGVTGTGTEKLF
TRBV6-6	TRBJ2-2	ASRPPPGFVDGELF
TRBV4-2	TRBJ2-5	ASSQDSTGQETQY
TRBV27	TRBJ1-1	ASSPAGGPNTEAF
TRBV5-1	TRBJ2-6	ASSWRLGQTLLSGANVLT
TRBV29-1	TRBJ2-7	SVRERLHYEQY
TRBV5-4	TRBJ1-1	ASSLKTNTEAF
TRBV2	TRBJ2-3	ASNPGLETDTQY
TRBV19	TRBJ2-3	ASSFSTGTTDTQY
TRBV23-1	TRBJ2-7	ASSLRASPYEQY
TRBV6-1	TRBJ1-5	ASSERTLTRGYSNQPQH
TRBV5-1	TRBJ2-1	ASRSSGLVYNEQF
TRBV19	TRBJ2-1	ASSPSLGDHNEQF
TRBV19	TRBJ2-1	ASSIASSSMRQF
TRBV5-1	TRBJ2-5	ASRSGVQETQY
TRBV5-1	TRBJ2-7	ASSLGVEPSYEQY
TRBV11-2	TRBJ2-5	ASSYRPMETQY
TRBV28	TRBJ2-7	ASRAIGNEQY
TRBV9	TRBJ2-3	ASSVTTGTSTDTQY
TRBV4-2	TRBJ1-4	ASSRDRGSEKLF
TRBV4-1	TRBJ1-2	ASSQPITQNYGYT
TRBV10-3	TRBJ1-2	AISPGTAIYGYT
TRBV6-6	TRBJ1-2	ASSLGDSGEST
TRBV5-1	TRBJ2-2	ASSRAGELF
TRBV5-1	TRBJ2-5	ASSLATSGREETQY